A single sample is the source of the 24 T cell receptor beta chains below, sequenced in a study of Ad26.COV2.S vaccination and SARS-CoV-2 variants (dated by TCRdb to 2020 to 2022). The intended sense of this specimen's treatment or condition label: some 20 received Ad26.COV2.S at low or high dose, single or two shots; several received placebo; per-sample allocation not given. Repertoires of vaccine and placebo recipients were sequenced from samples taken on day 63 after the first injection. Libraries were constructed by the immunoSEQ multiplex PCR assay. TCRdb took this table from immuneACCESS and kept in-frame rearrangements with V and J called. Such tables lack part of the clones; where checked against another copy, unresolved V genes explain under half of the gap, and the rest is unexplained. The sample yields 380,000 or so clones; about 86% were counted once. Around 10% of the sample rests with the top ten.

The material was peripheral blood, obtained in a trial of Ad26.COV2.S vaccine versus placebo. All receptors derive from a person between 18 and 65 years old who received the Ad26.COV2.S COVID-19 vaccine or a placebo.

V usage is TRBV4-2 and J usage is TRBJ1-6; 9 positions agree with TRBD1. V gave up 4 bases and J gave up 10 bases; unmatched junction bases: 14. The germline V gene has CDR1 LGHNA and CDR2 YNFKEQ. The CDR3 loop spans 17 amino acids. CDR3 nucleotide sequence: TGTGCCAGCAGCCCTACCCCGGGACAGGGAGATAGGTCACCCCTCCACTTT. Translating it yields CASSPTPGQGDRSPLHF.

The chain couples TRBV7-2 to TRBJ2-1; 7 bases line up with TRBD2. This CDR3 spans 15 amino acids. The germline V gene encodes CDR1 SGHTA and CDR2 FQGNSA. Trimming cost V 5 bases and J 3 bases; bases outside gene matches: 7. CDR3 DNA: TGTGCCAGCAGCCGCGGACTAGATATCTACAATGAGCAGTTCTTC. Its protein product is CASSRGLDIYNEQFF.

The chain has TRBV28 and TRBJ1-4, with D unresolved. This CDR3 contains 13 residues. In germline, CDR1 is MDHEN, CDR2 SYDVKM. Trimming removed 6 bases from V and 7 bases from J, with 12 bases in between. The CDR3 protein is CASSGSRGEKLFF. CDR3 coding DNA: TGTGCCAGCAGCGGCAGTCGTGGTGAAAAACTGTTTTTT.

This clone showed up just once. V is TRBV7-8 and J is TRBJ2-3; no clear D. The germline V gene has CDR1 SGHVS and CDR2 FQNEAQ. V lost 7 bases and J 0 bases, leaving 17 bases between the germline ends. The CDR3 loop spans 16 amino acids. CDR3 loop: CASNHPPITSTDTQYF. In DNA, the CDR3 is TGTGCCAGCAACCATCCCCCAATAACTAGCACAGATACGCAGTATTTT.

The chain links TRBV3-1 (or the pseudogene TRBV3-2) to TRBJ1-2, with D possibly matching TRBD1 (5 bases). V lost 4 bases to trimming and J lost 4 bases, with 10 bases between them. CDR1 is LGHDT, CDR2 YNNKEL, per germline (reference sequence). The CDR3 runs 13 residues. As DNA, the CDR3 is TGTGCCAGCAGCCGGGGGGACGTCTATGGCTACACCTTC. It encodes CASSRGDVYGYTF.

This chain connects TRBV3-1 (or the pseudogene TRBV3-2) to TRBJ1-6, with D perhaps matching TRBD1 (5 bases). Germline loops: CDR1 LGHDT, CDR2 YNNKEL (reference sequence). This CDR3 has 17 residues. Trimming removed 6 bases at V and 0 bases at J, with 15 bases between. The DNA of the CDR3 is TGTGCCAGCAGGGGGGTCGCGGTTAGCTCCTATAATTCACCCCTCCACTTT. It yields the protein CASRGVAVSSYNSPLHF.

CDR3 nucleotides: TGTGCCAGCAGCGTAGAGGGCCTGGGACAGGGTGGCACTGAAGCTTTCTTT. As protein: CASSVEGLGQGGTEAFF. The J gene is TRBJ1-1, the V gene TRBV9, with 9 bases matching TRBD1. The CDR3 runs to 17 residues. The V and J ends lost 0 bases and 4 bases, in that order; junction bases with no gene match: 10. Germline V CDR1 and CDR2: SGDLS, YYNGEE.

The rearrangement joins TRBV4-3 to TRBJ2-7; D is uncertain. The CDR3 is 15 amino acids. Germline values: CDR1 LGHNA, CDR2 YSLEER. Trimming took 4 bases from V and 2 from J, leaving 15 bases between them. The CDR3 is CASSLNLSPAYEQYF. In DNA form, the CDR3 reads TGCGCCAGCAGCCTCAACCTGTCCCCCGCCTACGAGCAGTACTTC.

The V and J genes are TRBV11-2 and TRBJ2-1; no firm D call. The CDR3 covers 16 residues. With 5 bases removed from V and 0 bases from J, the gap between germline ends came to 14 bases. Germline CDR1 reads SGHAT; CDR2 reads FQNNGV. DNA for the CDR3: TGTGCCAGCAGCGCGTGGGTCCGGGCCTCCTACAATGAGCAGTTCTTC. Protein: CASSAWVRASYNEQFF.

DNA for the CDR3: TGCGCCAGCAGCTTGGCTAGCGGGGGCCTCAGCTCCTACGAGCAGTACTTC. It is translated as CASSLASGGLSSYEQYF. The chain joins TRBV5-1 to TRBJ2-7; 10 bases are shared with TRBD2. The germline gives CDR1 SGHRS, CDR2 YFSETQ. V dropped 0 bases and J dropped 0; count of bases not matched to a gene: 6. The CDR3 contains 17 residues.

This clone occurred a few times. The CDR3 nucleotides read TGTGCCAGCAGCTTAGATCGGGGGTGGAACACTGAAGCTTTCTTT. It encodes CASSLDRGWNTEAFF. This chain links TRBV7-2 with TRBJ1-1; weak D call: TRBD1 (5 bases). V lost 1 base and J 1 base, leaving 10 bases between the germline ends. Germline V gives CDR1 SGHTA, CDR2 FQGNSA. The length of the CDR3 is 15 residues.

V usage is TRBV28 and J usage is TRBJ2-3, with no clear D. V shed 4 bases and J shed 6 bases, with 8 bases lying between them. The CDR3 consists of 12 residues. Germline-derived CDR1 and CDR2 are MDHEN and SYDVKM. The CDR3 DNA reads TGTGCCAGCAGTTCTGTTGAGGATACGCAGTATTTT. Translation gives CASSSVEDTQYF.

This chain links TRBV4-3 with TRBJ1-2; 9 bases align to TRBD1. The ends lost 5 bases at V and 1 base at J; junction bases unmatched: 8. In germline, CDR1 is LGHNA, CDR2 YSLEER. The CDR3 covers 16 residues. CDR3 region: CASSMDRGEGNYGYTF. In nucleotides, the CDR3 is TGCGCCAGCAGCATGGACAGGGGAGAGGGTAACTATGGCTACACCTTC.

This chain links TRBV11-2 with TRBJ2-1; 7 positions agree with TRBD1. The CDR3 extends over 15 amino acids. Per the germline V gene, CDR1 is SGHAT and CDR2 is FQNNGV. V was pared by 5 bases and J by 3 bases, with 7 bases of the junction left unmatched. The CDR3 spells CASSQGVSYYNEQFF. The CDR3, as DNA: TGTGCCAGCAGCCAGGGGGTCAGCTACTACAATGAGCAGTTCTTC.

The chain employs TRBV7-2 and TRBJ2-7, with TRBD2 as a possible D gene (5 bases). The CDR3 length is 14 residues. V was cut by 4 bases and J by 1 base, with 11 bases left in between. Germline loops: CDR1 SGHTA, CDR2 FQGNSA. CDR3 coding DNA: TGTGCCAGCAGCTGGACTTGGGCTTCCTACGAGCAGTACTTC. This gives the protein CASSWTWASYEQYF.

The chain combines TRBV7-9 with TRBJ2-1, with a possible D match to TRBD2 (7 bases). V gave up 5 bases and J gave up 9 bases, with 26 bases separating them. Germline assignment: CDR1 SEHNR and CDR2 FQNEAQ (reference sequence). The CDR3 has 17 residues. The CDR3: CASSKLGGATSVVEQFF. CDR3 bases: TGTGCCAGCAGCAAATTAGGGGGGGCAACTAGCGTAGTTGAGCAGTTCTTC.

The chain carries TRBV9 and TRBJ1-1; D not certain. Germline V CDR1 and CDR2: SGDLS, YYNGEE. The CDR3 is made up of 14 amino acids. Trimming took 3 bases from V and 0 from J, leaving 9 bases between them. The CDR3, as DNA: TGTGCCAGCAGCGCCGTGCCGGTGAACACTGAAGCTTTCTTT. This encodes CASSAVPVNTEAFF.

The chain recombines TRBV28 with TRBJ1-3, with 8 bases that match TRBD1. From germline, CDR1 is MDHEN and CDR2 SYDVKM. V shed 7 bases and J 1 base; nucleotides not matched to a gene: 12. The CDR3 is 17 residues long. The CDR3 DNA reads as TGTGCCAGCACCTGGGGGCAGGGGGCGTTTTCTGGAAACACCATATATTTT. This translates into CASTWGQGAFSGNTIYF.

This clone was found once. The chain employs TRBV11-2 and TRBJ2-5; D is undetermined. The CDR3 loop spans 14 amino acids. Trimming took off 5 bases at V and 0 bases at J, with 10 bases between the two ends. CDR1 and CDR2 (germline): SGHAT, FQNNGV. The CDR3 region is CASSPQSNQETQYF. CDR3 DNA sequence: TGTGCCAGCAGCCCACAATCGAACCAAGAGACCCAGTACTTC.

The chain is built from TRBV27 and TRBJ2-7, with TRBD2 as a possible D gene (5 bases). The germline V gene encodes CDR1 MNHEY and CDR2 SMNVEV (reference sequence). The CDR3 consists of 13 residues. Trimming stripped 4 bases from V and 3 bases from J, with 10 bases between. Here the CDR3 DNA reads TGTGCCAGCAGTTACTTCCGGGGCTACGAGCAGTACTTC. Translating it yields CASSYFRGYEQYF.

On this clone itself: At one end, the junction sequence differs from germline, possibly due to a read error. The chain recombines TRBV29-1 with TRBJ2-7; maybe TRBD2 (5 bases). Germline-derived CDR1 and CDR2 are SQVTM and ANQGSEA. The CDR3 is 14 amino acids. CDR3 loop: CSVVVGLHSHEQYF. The CDR3 nucleotides read TGCAGCGTTGTAGTCGGACTGCACTCCCACGAGCAGTACTTC.

V usage is TRBV4-1 and J usage is TRBJ1-1, with unresolved D. Germline V CDR1 and CDR2: MGHRA, YSYEKL. This CDR3 region has 15 residues. V lost 1 base and J lost 4, with 13 bases in between. The DNA for the CDR3 is TGCGCCAGCAGCCAAGGACGTTTGGCGGGCACTGAAGCTTTCTTT. Amino acid sequence: CASSQGRLAGTEAFF.

This clone was detected only a few times. The CDR3: CASSGRVGGAGEKLFF. The CDR3 DNA reads TGTGCCAGCAGCGGGAGAGTGGGGGGCGCGGGTGAAAAACTGTTTTTT. The J gene is TRBJ1-4, the V gene TRBV7-2; maybe TRBD1 (6 bases). Germline CDR1 reads SGHTA; CDR2 reads FQGNSA. The CDR3 sequence is 16 residues long. V lost 5 bases, J lost 7 bases, and 20 bases lay in between.

The J gene is TRBJ1-1, the V gene TRBV7-9, with D unresolved. CDR1 and CDR2 from the germline V gene are SEHNR and FQNEAQ (reference sequence). The CDR3 length is 13 residues. Trimming removed 5 bases from V and 3 bases from J, with 10 bases in between. The CDR3 DNA reads TGTGCCAGCAGCCCCACCCGGGACACTGAAGCTTTCTTT. Translated: CASSPTRDTEAFF.